The 9 T cell receptor beta chains reported below all come from one sample, sequenced in a study of blood T cells in healthy people across ages. With a J-beta primer mix and a sample-barcoded 5' primer, a second PCR ran about 6 to 11 cycles. TCRdb reanalysed the 5' RACE reads using MiXCR and keeps one entry per CDR3 protein. The sample lists fewer than 600,000 distinct CDR3 sequences; approximately 26% were seen once. The same data also went into a second study, on T cells of mothers and their children.

Sequencing used blood. The receptors here all came from a boy aged 2 to 9 in good health.

This clonotype was counted a few times. The genes are TRBV20-1 and TRBJ2-1, with TRBD1 matching 9 bases. Germline CDR1 and CDR2: DFQATT and SNEGSKA (reference sequence). The CDR3 is made up of 15 amino acids. The J segment lost 5 bases and the V segment lost 4 bases, leaving 9 bases of the junction unmatched. The CDR3 sequence: CSATILRTGDNEQFF. The CDR3 nucleotides read TGCAGTGCTACAATATTGCGGACAGGGGACAATGAGCAGTTCTTC.

As concerns this clonotype: Relative to the germline gene, one junction end is altered; a read error may explain this. The chain carries TRBV27 and TRBJ2-6; 9 bases align to TRBD1. CDR3 length equals 19 residues. The V gene's germline CDR1 is MNHEY and CDR2 SMNVEV (reference sequence). CDR3 protein: CASSLSGTGGAAGASVLTF. The CDR3 coding sequence is TGTGCCAGCAGTTTATCTGGTACAGGGGGCGCGGCTGGGGCCAGCGTCCTGACTTTC.

This clonotype was found a few times. This sequence joins TRBV4-2 and TRBJ2-1; D might be TRBD2 (6 bases). The ends were cut back, 1 base at V and 5 bases at J, with 12 bases in the middle. Germline loops: CDR1 LGHNA, CDR2 YNFKEQ. This CDR3 has 15 amino acids. CDR3 DNA sequence: TGTGCCAGCAGCCAAGGACCCGGGGGTAACAATGAGCAGTTCTTC. Residues: CASSQGPGGNNEQFF.

This clonotype showed up just a few times. V gene TRBV12-3 or TRBV12-4 combines with J gene TRBJ2-2, with D possibly matching TRBD2 (5 bases). The V and J ends lost 1 base and 6 bases respectively, with 9 bases between them. This CDR3 is built from 14 residues. CDR3 in amino acids: CASSLGRVAGELFF. For the CDR3, the DNA is TGTGCCAGCAGTTTAGGGCGGGTTGCCGGGGAGCTGTTTTTT.

This clonotype was counted a few times. The V and J genes are TRBV5-1 and TRBJ2-5; the match to TRBD2 covers 10 bases. The DNA matches TRBJ2-1 better at its end, which makes the J call doubtful. The length of the CDR3 is 17 residues. Germline assignment: CDR1 SGHRS and CDR2 YFSETQ. The CDR3 bases are TGCGCCAGCAGCACCACAAGCGGGGGGGCCGTGTACAATGAGCAGTTCTTC. Protein sequence: CASSTTSGGAVYNEQFF.

The chain employs TRBV12-3 or TRBV12-4 and TRBJ1-4; TRBD1 agrees at 7 bases. V shed 6 bases and J 0 bases; nucleotides not matched to a gene: 7. This CDR3 has 16 amino acids. The CDR3, as DNA: TGTGCCAGCAGGAATGAGACAGGGACAACTAATGAAAAACTGTTTTTT. This sequence encodes CASRNETGTTNEKLFF.

The chain is built from TRBV27 and TRBJ2-5, with no clear D. V was cut by 2 bases and J by 6 bases, with 19 bases left in between. From germline, CDR1 is MNHEY and CDR2 SMNVEV (reference sequence). The CDR3 is 16 residues long. The CDR3 DNA reads TGTGCCAGCAGTTTAGGGGATCGTCGACCTCAACAGACCCAGTACTTC. This translates into CASSLGDRRPQQTQYF.

This clonotype was observed a few times. This chain links TRBV11-2 with TRBJ2-7, with D possibly matching TRBD1 (6 bases). The V and J ends lost 5 bases and 4 bases respectively, with 15 bases between them. Per germline, CDR1 SGHAT and CDR2 FQNNGV. The CDR3 sequence is 14 residues long. Here the CDR3 DNA reads TGTGCCAGCAGCCAACCGGACAGATCATACGAGCAGTACTTC. Protein product: CASSQPDRSYEQYF. Complete variable domain (other parts from reference TRBV11-2 and TRBJ2-7): EAGVAQSPRYKIIEKRQSVAFWCNPISGHATLYWYQQILGQGPKLLIQFQNNGVVDDSQLPKDRFSAERLKGVDSTLKIQPAKLEDSAVYLCASSQPDRSYEQYFGPGTRLTVT.

This clonotype was seen a few times. V is TRBV11-2 and J is TRBJ1-5; 10 nucleotides line up with TRBD1. V lost 4 bases and J lost 6; bases outside the gene matches: 6. The CDR3 covers 15 residues. Germline V lookup: CDR1 SGHAT, CDR2 FQNNGV. The CDR3 DNA reads as TGTGCCAGCAGCTCCGGGACAGGGGCCCCTCAGCCCCAGCATTTT. Its protein is CASSSGTGAPQPQHF.